This entry features one TCR beta chain sequence. This sample is part of a study of blood T cell repertoires in COVID-19. Study information: COVID-19 samples collected from the United States, Italy and Spain covered acute and convalescent phases.

Germline assignment: CDR1 SGHVS and CDR2 FNYEAQ. The CDR3 has 17 residues. V gave up 1 base and J gave up 6 bases; unmatched junction bases: 5. Sequenced by immunoSEQ multiplex PCR; TCRdb stores in-frame clones only, minus some. The sample has fewer than 500,000 clones; more than 70% are singletons. The cohort comprised adults aged roughly 18 to 95 years residing in 24 US areas. Clinical histories supplied by participants themselves formed the basis of cohort assignment. This TCR was sampled from a man younger than 40 who had recovered from COVID-19. The sample consisted of PBMCs or T cells enriched from blood (not recorded which). The rearrangement uses TRBV7-6 and TRBJ2-3; 15 nucleotides align to TRBD2. In DNA, the CDR3 is TGTGCCAGCAGCTTAGGAGGACTAGCGGGGGGGTCGGATACGCAGTATTTT. This gives the protein CASSLGGLAGGSDTQYF.